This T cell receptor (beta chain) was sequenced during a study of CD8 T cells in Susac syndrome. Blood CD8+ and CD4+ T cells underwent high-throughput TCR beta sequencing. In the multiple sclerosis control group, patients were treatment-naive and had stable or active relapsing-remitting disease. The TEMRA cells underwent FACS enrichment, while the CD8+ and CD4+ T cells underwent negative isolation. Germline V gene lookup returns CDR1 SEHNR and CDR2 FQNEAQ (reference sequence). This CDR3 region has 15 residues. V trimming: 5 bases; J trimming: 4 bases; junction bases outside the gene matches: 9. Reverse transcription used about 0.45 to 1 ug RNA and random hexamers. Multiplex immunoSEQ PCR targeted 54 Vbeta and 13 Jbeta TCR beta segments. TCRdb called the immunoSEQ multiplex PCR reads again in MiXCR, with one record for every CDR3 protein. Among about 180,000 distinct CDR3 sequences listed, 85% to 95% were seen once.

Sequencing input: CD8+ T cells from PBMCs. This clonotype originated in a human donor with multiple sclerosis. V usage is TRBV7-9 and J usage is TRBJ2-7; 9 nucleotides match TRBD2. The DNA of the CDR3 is TGTGCCAGCAGCCTCGGTAGCGGGAGTTGGTACGAGCAGTACTTC. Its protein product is CASSLGSGSWYEQYF.